The TCR beta chain described here comes from a study of response to subunit inactivated influenza vaccine. This clonotype has only one observation. The germline V gene has CDR1 SGDLS and CDR2 YYNGEE. CDR3 length: 16 amino acids. V was trimmed by 5 bases and J by 0 bases, leaving 16 bases between them. TCRdb re-analysed the RT-PCR reads in MiXCR, keeping a single row per CDR3 protein. The sample carries fewer than 700,000 distinct CDR3 sequences, about an eighth recorded once. The clonotype originates from a man between 45 and 60 years old who received an inactivated influenza vaccine. This chain connects TRBV9 to TRBJ2-3; perhaps TRBD2 as D (6 bases). Sequencing used PBMCs from blood, obtained roughly 48 days after vaccination. CDR3 loop: CASRDRGGSSTDTQYF. In DNA, the CDR3 is TGTGCCAGCAGAGATAGGGGAGGTTCTAGCACAGATACGCAGTATTTT. Full variable domain (remainder filled in from reference TRBV9 and TRBJ2-3): DSGVTQTPKHLITATGQRVTLRCSPRSGDLSVYWYQQSLDQGLQFLIQYYNGEERAKGNILERFSAQQFPDLHSELNLSSLELGDSALYFCASRDRGGSSTDTQYFGPGTRLTVL.